The source of this TCR beta chain is a study of T cell responses to AZD1222 COVID-19 vaccine. Assay used: immunoSEQ multiplex PCR; TCRdb lists only in-frame clones, some missing. Of over 100,000 clones in the sample, roughly 93% were seen once. V lost 6 bases to trimming and J lost 0 bases, with 15 bases between them. The CDR3 sequence is 15 residues long. Germline loops: CDR1 MNHEY, CDR2 SMNVEV (reference sequence). Whole-study findings and limits: Only a handful of people who got AZD1222 tested seropositive at baseline.

With regard to this clone: Its target is unknown.

The chain links TRBV27 to TRBJ2-7; a weak D match, TRBD1 (6 bases). The source is an adult who received the AZD1222 COVID-19 vaccine. This specimen was peripheral blood, taken 28 days after the second AZD1222 dose. The CDR3 is CASSPWTAISYEQYF. Written as DNA, the CDR3 is TGTGCCAGCAGCCCATGGACAGCTATCTCCTACGAGCAGTACTTC.